This T cell receptor beta chain was captured in a study of graft-versus-host responses after intestinal transplantation (dated by TCRdb to the early 2020s). Context from the whole study: Multivisceral, liver-intestinal, or isolated intestinal transplants were received by the recipients. Rather than being sequenced by the commercial service, samples from a few later patients were sequenced in-house on an Illumina MiSeq and processed with MiXCR. Every recipient was given anti-thymocyte globulin induction, then maintenance tacrolimus and steroids for two to three years. After intestinal transplantation, graft-versus-host and host-versus-graft alloreactive T cell clones in the graft, circulation and bone marrow were tracked using bulk TCR-beta CDR3 sequencing. The cohort enrolled about 23 intestinal transplant recipients, one of whom was a retransplant, and a few patients without pretransplant specimens were excluded. Alloreactive clones were identified by sequencing pre-transplant mixed lymphocyte reaction products and comparing these products with unstimulated pre-transplant donor and recipient T cells. Donor T cell macrochimerism was defined as a peak of at least 4% donor T cells among recipient peripheral blood mononuclear cells. The paper's findings and limits, for the study overall: GvH clones were detected in recipient bone marrow, and some appeared earlier in ileal mucosa or blood, consistent with an intestinal mucosal origin. The conclusions were limited by the relatively low number and heterogeneity of the intestinal transplant patients. Early after transplant, peak levels of circulating GvH clones were associated with declines in HvG clones. High GvH to HvG T cell clonal ratios were observed in the allografts of patients with donor T cell macrochimerism.

To prepare the library, the immunoSEQ multiplex PCR assay was applied. For most patients, genomic DNA was isolated with the Qiagen DNeasy Blood and Tissue Kit and shipped frozen to Adaptive Biotechnologies for TCR sequencing. For most patients, genomic DNA was subjected to high-throughput TCR-beta CDR3 sequencing by Adaptive Biotechnologies. Per the source publication's procedure: TCR sequencing data for roughly 17 patients were retrieved from Adaptive's ImmunoSEQ software; three other patients were processed with MiXCR and VDJtools. To correct CD4 versus CD8 sorting errors, sequences present in both subsets at a frequency ratio below 5:1 were removed. CDR3 nucleotide sequences shared between donor and recipient were removed because their origin could not be assigned. At least 2-fold expansion over unstimulated cells and a minimum CFSE-low frequency of 0.002% (template counts) or 0.001% (read counts) were required for clones to be classified as alloreactive. Clones were considered mappable if detected in sequenced pre-transplant spleen, lymph node, or MLR CFSE-low populations of the donor or recipient. The cumulative frequency of alloreactive clones was calculated as a percentage of all sequences, weighted by copy number. Sourced from immuneACCESS, this table was stored by TCRdb with only in-frame sequences that have V and J called. A share of the clones is absent; for the studies checked, an unresolved V gene accounts for under half, and the remainder has no known explanation. The DNA gave D and trimming, while V, J and clone size come from that table. Counted in this sample were fewer than 85,000 clones; 70% to 90% of them appeared once. Approximately 2.7% of the sample is held by the ten biggest clonotypes.

The meaning of the sample's time point label: cells obtained before transplantation from donor or recipient. CD3+CD4+ and CD3+CD8+ populations were FACS-sorted from unstimulated pre-transplant donor and recipient cells taken from spleen or lymph nodes. The germline V gene gives CDR1 as SGHAT and CDR2 as FQNNGV. The CDR3 measures 14 amino acids from cysteine to phenylalanine. Only the CDR3 part of the read is kept: 42 bases, read in frame from the first base. The trim is 5 bases for V and 5 bases for J, with a gap of 14 bases between the germline ends. Points on this clone: Its antigen is currently not known. Within one base of it there is no much larger clone, and no base qualities were kept.

The chain was built from TRBV11-2 and TRBJ2-3, with a weak D call of TRBD2 (6 bases match). This specimen consisted of unstimulated CD8+ T cells sorted from spleen or lymph node cells, obtained before intestinal transplant. The source is a human donor who received an intestinal transplant. The CDR3 has the sequence CASSPPGTGDTQYF. The nucleotide sequence is given as TGTGCCAGCAGCCCTCCCGGGACTGGAGATACGCAGTATTTT.